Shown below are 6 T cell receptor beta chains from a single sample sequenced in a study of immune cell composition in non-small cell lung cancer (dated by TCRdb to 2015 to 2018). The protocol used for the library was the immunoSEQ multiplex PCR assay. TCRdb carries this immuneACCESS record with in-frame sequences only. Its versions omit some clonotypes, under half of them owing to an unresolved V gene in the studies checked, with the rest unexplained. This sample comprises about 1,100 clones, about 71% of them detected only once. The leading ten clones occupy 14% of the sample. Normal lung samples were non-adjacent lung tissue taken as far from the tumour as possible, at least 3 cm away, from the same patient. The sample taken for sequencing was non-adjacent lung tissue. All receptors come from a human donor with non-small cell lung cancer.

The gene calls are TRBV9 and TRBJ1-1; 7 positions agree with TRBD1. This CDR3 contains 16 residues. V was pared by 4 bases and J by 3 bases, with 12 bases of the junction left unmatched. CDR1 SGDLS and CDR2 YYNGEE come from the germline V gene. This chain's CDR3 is CASSHSRQGSDTEAFF. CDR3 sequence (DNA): TGTGCCAGCAGCCACTCCAGACAGGGCAGCGACACTGAAGCTTTCTTT.

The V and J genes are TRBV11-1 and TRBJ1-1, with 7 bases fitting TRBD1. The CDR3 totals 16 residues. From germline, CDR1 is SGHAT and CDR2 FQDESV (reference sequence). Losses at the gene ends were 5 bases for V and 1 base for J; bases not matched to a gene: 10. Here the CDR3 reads CASSPREDRTNTEAFF. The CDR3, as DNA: TGTGCCAGCAGCCCCCGAGAGGACAGGACGAACACTGAAGCTTTCTTT.

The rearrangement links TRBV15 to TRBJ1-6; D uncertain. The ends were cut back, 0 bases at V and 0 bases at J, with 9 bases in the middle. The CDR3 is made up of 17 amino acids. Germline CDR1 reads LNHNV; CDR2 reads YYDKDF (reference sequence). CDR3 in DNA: TGTGCCACCAGCAGAGAAAAATATAGCTCCTATAATTCACCCCTCCACTTT. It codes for CATSREKYSSYNSPLHF.

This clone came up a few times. CDR3 protein: CASSILSVGKTGELFF. In DNA form, the CDR3 reads TGTGCCAGCAGCATCCTTAGCGTAGGGAAAACCGGGGAGCTGTTTTTT. V is TRBV7-9 and J is TRBJ2-2, with D perhaps TRBD2 (5 bases). Per germline, CDR1 SEHNR and CDR2 FQNEAQ (reference sequence). CDR3 length equals 16 residues. Trimming pared 5 bases from V and 5 bases from J, leaving 18 bases between.

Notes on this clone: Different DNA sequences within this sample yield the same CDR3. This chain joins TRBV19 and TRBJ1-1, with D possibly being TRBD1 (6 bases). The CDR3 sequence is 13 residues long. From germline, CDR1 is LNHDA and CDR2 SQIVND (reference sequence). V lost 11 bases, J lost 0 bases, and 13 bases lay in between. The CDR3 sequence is CASRQALNTEAFF. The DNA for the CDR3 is TGTGCCTCTAGACAGGCCCTGAACACTGAAGCTTTCTTT.

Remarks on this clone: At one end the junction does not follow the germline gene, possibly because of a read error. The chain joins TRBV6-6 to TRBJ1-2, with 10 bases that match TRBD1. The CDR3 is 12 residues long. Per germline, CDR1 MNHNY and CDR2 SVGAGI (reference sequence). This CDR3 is CAGSPTGGSYTF. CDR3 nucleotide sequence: TGTGCCGGCAGTCCGACAGGGGGCAGCTACACCTTC.